These T cell receptor beta chains were read from a single sample in a study of blood T cells in healthy people across ages. TCRdb passed the 5' RACE reads through MiXCR, listing each CDR3 protein once. The profile covers around 820,000 distinct CDR3 sequences, with approximately 25% appearing a single time and more than 3% taken by the ten largest. The same data also went into a second study, on T cells of mothers and their children.

The material sequenced was blood. These receptor sequences come from a boy younger than 18 in good health. Both conserved end residues are part of each CDR3. The D gene is left open where the match is weak. Expanded clones are given a class, and other clones once, few, many or no size at all.

TRBV15	17	NA	NA	TRBJ2-7	TGTGCCACCAGCAGAGATAAGGGGGGGGGAAGCTCCTACGAGCAGTACTTC	CATSRDKGGGSSYEQYF
TRBV27	15	TRBD1	NA	TRBJ2-7	TGTGCCAGCAGCTTCCGGGACAGGCCCCTCTACGAGCAGTACTTC	CASSFRDRPLYEQYF
TRBV4-3	14	TRBD2	NA	TRBJ2-1	TGCGCCAGCAGCCCCCTCGGGAGGGCCCATGAGCAGTTCTTC	CASSPLGRAHEQFF
TRBV3-1	15	NA	few	TRBJ2-4	TGTGCCAGCAGCCCCTCTACGGGGGCCAAAAACATTCAGTACTTC	CASSPSTGAKNIQYF
TRBV2	15	NA	NA	TRBJ1-2	TGTGCCAGCAGTGAAACCAGGACCCCGCTTAGTGGCTACACCTTC	CASSETRTPLSGYTF
TRBV9	16	NA	NA	TRBJ2-3	TGTGCCAGCAGCGTAGCCTATGGGGGCGCGATGAATACGCAGTATTTT	CASSVAYGGAMNTQYF
TRBV29-1	13	NA	few	TRBJ2-7	TGCAGCGTTGAGTGGGGTGCGGGTTACGAGCAGTACTTC	CSVEWGAGYEQYF
TRBV7-9	16	TRBD1	few	TRBJ1-4	TGTGCCAGCAGCCCAACCTCCGGGACAGAGAATGAAAAACTGTTTTTT	CASSPTSGTENEKLFF
TRBV18	17	TRBD2	few	TRBJ2-5	TGTGCCAGCTCACCACCGTGGGATTGGACTAGCTCAGAGACCCAGTACTTC	CASSPPWDWTSSETQYF
TRBV20-1	14	NA	NA	TRBJ1-1	TGCAGTGCTAGAGAAATGGCGGGGAACACTGAAGCTTTCTTT	CSAREMAGNTEAFF
TRBV29-1	11	NA	NA	TRBJ2-3	TGCAGCGTTGATCTGGCAGATACGCAGTATTTT	CSVDLADTQYF
TRBV29-1	15	NA	many	TRBJ1-1	TGCAGCGTTGAATCCTTGGACAGACCTAACACTGAAGCTTTCTTT	CSVESLDRPNTEAFF
TRBV20-1	13	TRBD1	NA	TRBJ2-7	TGCAGTGCTGGGACAGGGGGCATCAACGAGCAGTACTTC	CSAGTGGINEQYF
TRBV6-2/TRBV6-3	17	NA	NA	TRBJ2-7	TGTGCCAGCAGTTACTCTTGGACCGACCCCACTGCCTACGAGCAGTACTTC	CASSYSWTDPTAYEQYF
TRBV29-1	13	NA	few	TRBJ2-3	TGCAGCGTTGTGGCGGGGGCCCCAGATACGCAGTATTTT	CSVVAGAPDTQYF
TRBV7-2	13	TRBD1	NA	TRBJ1-2	TGTGCCAGCAGGCCGACAGGGGGCCCTGAGAACACCTTC	CASRPTGGPENTF
TRBV28	17	NA	few	TRBJ2-6	TGTGCCAGCAGTTTGCGGACAGTTGTCTCTGGGGCCAACGTCCTGACTTTC	CASSLRTVVSGANVLTF
TRBV28	16	NA	many	TRBJ2-7	TGTGCCAGCAGTTTAAACAGGTTGGGTTTTGGGTACGAGCAGTACTTC	CASSLNRLGFGYEQYF
TRBV28	14	NA	many	TRBJ2-5	TGTGCCAGCAGTCAAGCCAACTCACAAGAGACCCAGTACTTC	CASSQANSQETQYF
TRBV20-1	14	NA	few	TRBJ2-5	TGCAGTGCTGGGGCGGGTATTTCACAAGAGACCCAGTACTTC	CSAGAGISQETQYF
TRBV15	15	NA	few	TRBJ1-2	TGTGCCACCAGCCATACGAGACAGATTTTGAATGGCTACACCTTC	CATSHTRQILNGYTF
TRBV25-1	12	NA	few	TRBJ2-7	TGTGCCAGCAGTGAGCCAGGGTTCGAGCAGTACTTC	CASSEPGFEQYF
TRBV2	15	TRBD2	NA	TRBJ2-5	TGTGCCAGTAGTGTAAGCGGGGGCCAAGGGGAGACCCAGTACTTC	CASSVSGGQGETQYF